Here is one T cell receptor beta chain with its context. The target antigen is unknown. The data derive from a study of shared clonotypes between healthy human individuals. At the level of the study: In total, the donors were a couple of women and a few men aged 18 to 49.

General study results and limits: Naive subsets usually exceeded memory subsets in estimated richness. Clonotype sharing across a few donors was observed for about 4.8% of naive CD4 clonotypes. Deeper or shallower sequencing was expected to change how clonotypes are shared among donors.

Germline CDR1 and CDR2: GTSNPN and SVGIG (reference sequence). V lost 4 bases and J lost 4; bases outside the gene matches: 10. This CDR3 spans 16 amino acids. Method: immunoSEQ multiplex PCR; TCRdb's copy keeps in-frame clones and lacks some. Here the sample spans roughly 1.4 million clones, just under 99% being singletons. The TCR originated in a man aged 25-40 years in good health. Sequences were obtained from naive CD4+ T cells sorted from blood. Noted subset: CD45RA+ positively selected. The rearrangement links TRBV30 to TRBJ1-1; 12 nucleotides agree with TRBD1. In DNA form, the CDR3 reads TGTGCCTGGACCCTCCGGGACAGGGGGCGTCCCACTGAAGCTTTCTTT. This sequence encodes CAWTLRDRGRPTEAFF.